This T cell receptor beta chain was recovered during a study of spatial heterogeneity in lung cancer. In the study overall: Consistently, beta-chain sequences turned up in larger numbers than alpha-chain sequences did. In raw reads, more than 9.5 appearances on average were recorded for each unique TCR and UMI combination.

V was cut by 3 bases and J by 4 bases, with 19 bases left in between. There are 17 residues in the CDR3. Germline-derived CDR1 and CDR2 are MNHEY and SMNVEV (reference sequence). Time point denoted: sample taken at primary tumor resection. Whole RNA came from tumor, nontumor lung or frozen PBMC and was sequenced without being sorted. Samples were donated by 72 untreated early-stage non-small cell lung cancer patients. Every molecule of TCR cDNA had its own unique molecular identifier. MiXCR, run by TCRdb on the 5' RACE reads, gives a single entry per CDR3 protein. The repertoire holds 45,000 or so distinct CDR3 sequences, around 11% seen once, with about 40% in the top ten.

The V call is TRBV27, the J call TRBJ1-5; the D gene is possibly TRBD1 (6 bases). The sequence was obtained from a female donor with early-stage non-small cell lung cancer. Here the sequenced sample was PBMCs, taken at surgery. Here the CDR3 DNA reads TGTGCCAGCAGTTTTACAGGGTTTTCGGCCCTGAATCAGCCCCAGCATTTT. Amino acid sequence: CASSFTGFSALNQPQHF.